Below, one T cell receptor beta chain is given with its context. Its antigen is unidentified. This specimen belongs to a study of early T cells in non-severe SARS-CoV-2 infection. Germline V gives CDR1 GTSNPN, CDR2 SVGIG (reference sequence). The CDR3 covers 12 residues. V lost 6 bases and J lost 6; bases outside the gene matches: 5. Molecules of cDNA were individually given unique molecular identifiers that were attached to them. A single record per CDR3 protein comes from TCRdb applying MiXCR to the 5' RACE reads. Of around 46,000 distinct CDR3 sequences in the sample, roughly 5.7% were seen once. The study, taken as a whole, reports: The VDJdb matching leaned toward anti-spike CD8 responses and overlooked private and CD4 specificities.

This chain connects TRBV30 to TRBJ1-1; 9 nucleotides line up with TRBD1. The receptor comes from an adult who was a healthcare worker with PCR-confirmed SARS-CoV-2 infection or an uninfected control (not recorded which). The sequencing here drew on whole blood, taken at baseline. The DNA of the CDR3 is TGTGCCTGCACAGGGGGCAGGTCTGAAGCTTTCTTT. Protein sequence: CACTGGRSEAFF. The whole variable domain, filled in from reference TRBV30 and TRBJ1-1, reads SQTIHQWPATLVQPVGSPLSLECTVEGTSNPNLYWYRQAAGRGLQLLFYSVGIGQISSEVPQNLSASRPQDRQFILSSKKLLLSDSGFYLCACTGGRSEAFFGQGTRLTVV.